This T cell receptor beta chain was profiled in a study of human T cells and chemical hapten exposure. Each CDR3 protein gets one entry after TCRdb re-called the RACE reads with MiXCR. The sample has 74,000 or so distinct CDR3 sequences, 10% to 15% seen once. The V gene's germline CDR1 is MGHRA and CDR2 YSYEKL. The CDR3 is 16 amino acids. Trimming took 6 bases from V and 4 from J, leaving 19 bases between them. The time point is: patch test 1, 2 weeks after DPC sensitization. The treatment here: therapeutic diphenylcyclopropenone sensitization with weekly scalp DPC. The V gene is TRBV4-1, the J gene TRBJ2-1; D ambiguous. The clonotype originates from a woman in her sixties with alopecia areata. Some clones in this sample may be carry-over from other donors' samples. Sequenced here: whole blood, sampled in connection with sensitization to the hapten diphenylcyclopropenone (DPC). CDR3 DNA sequence: TGCGCCAGCAGTGAACTCCGGAAGCCTGGTTACAATGAGCAGTTCTTC. Translating gives CASSELRKPGYNEQFF.